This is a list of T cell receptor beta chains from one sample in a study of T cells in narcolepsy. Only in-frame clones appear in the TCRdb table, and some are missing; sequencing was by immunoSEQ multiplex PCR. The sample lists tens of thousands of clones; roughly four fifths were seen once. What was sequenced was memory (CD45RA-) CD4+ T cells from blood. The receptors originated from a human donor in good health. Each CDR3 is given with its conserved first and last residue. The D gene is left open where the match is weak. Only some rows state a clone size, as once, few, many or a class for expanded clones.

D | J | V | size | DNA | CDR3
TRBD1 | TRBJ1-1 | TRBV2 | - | TGTGCCAGCAGGGGGGCAGGGGGACTTAGGTCCACAACCAACCGTGAAGCTTTCTTT | CASRGAGGLRSTTNREAFF
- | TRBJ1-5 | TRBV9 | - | TGTGCCAGCAGCGGGGGCGCTTATCATCAGCCCCAGCATTTT | CASSGGAYHQPQHF
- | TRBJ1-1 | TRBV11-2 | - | TGTGCCAGCAGCTTAGAAAGATACACTGAAGCTTTCTTT | CASSLERYTEAFF
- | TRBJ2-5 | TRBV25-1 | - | TGTGCCAGCAGTGAATTTAGGGAAGAGACCCAGTACTTC | CASSEFREETQYF
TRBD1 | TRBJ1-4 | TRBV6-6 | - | TGTGCCAGCAGCGTCTCGGGGACAGGGGTTGAAAAACTGTTTTTT | CASSVSGTGVEKLFF
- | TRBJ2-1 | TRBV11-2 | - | TGTGCCAGCAGCCCCTTGTCGGAGGGAGGAGGGCAGTTCTTC | CASSPLSEGGGQFF
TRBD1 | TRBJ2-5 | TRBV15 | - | TGTGCCACCAGCGGAGGGCAGGGGGCGCGAGAGACCCAGTACTTC | CATSGGQGARETQYF
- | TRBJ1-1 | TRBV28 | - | TGTGCCAGCAGTCTCCAGAACACTGAAGCTTTCTTT | CASSLQNTEAFF
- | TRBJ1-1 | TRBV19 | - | TGTGCCAGTAGTATAGGAGGAGTGAACACTGAAGCTTTCTTT | CASSIGGVNTEAFF
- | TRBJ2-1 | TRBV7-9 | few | TGTGCCAGCAGCTTAGTGGGTGCGGTTGGGAATGAGCAGTTCTTC | CASSLVGAVGNEQFF
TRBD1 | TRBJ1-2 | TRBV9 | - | TGTGCCAGCAGCTTGTTGACAGGGGGCTACTATGGCTACACCTTC | CASSLLTGGYYGYTF
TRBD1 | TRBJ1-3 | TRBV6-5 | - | TGTGCCAGCAGTTACCCGACAGGGGCCTCTGGAAACACCATATATTTT | CASSYPTGASGNTIYF
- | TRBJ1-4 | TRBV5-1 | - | TGCGCCAGCTCGGGGGGAGGGAGAACGAATGAAAAACTGTTTTTT | CASSGGGRTNEKLFF
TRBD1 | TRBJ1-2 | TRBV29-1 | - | TGCAGCGTTTACCAGGGGGCCGGGGGCTACACCTTC | CSVYQGAGGYTF
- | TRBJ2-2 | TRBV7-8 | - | TGTGCCAGCAGCTTACCCGACAACGGGGAGCTGTTTTTT | CASSLPDNGELFF
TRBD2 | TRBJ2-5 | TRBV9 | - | TGTGCCAGCAGCGTAGGAGCAGGACTAGGTCAAGAGACCCAGTACTTC | CASSVGAGLGQETQYF
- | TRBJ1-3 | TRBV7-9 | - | TGTGCCAGCAGCTTAGCTTCAGGGTACGGAAACACCATATATTTT | CASSLASGYGNTIYF
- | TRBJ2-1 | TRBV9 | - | TGTGCCAGCAGCGTAGACGTAGGACCGCAGTTCTTC | CASSVDVGPQFF
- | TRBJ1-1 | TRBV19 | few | TGTGCCAGTGAGAACAGTCTGAACACTGAAGCTTTCTTT | CASENSLNTEAFF
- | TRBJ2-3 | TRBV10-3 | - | TGTGCCATCAGAGGCCCCCCCGGGGGTGCGCAGTATTTT | CAIRGPPGGAQYF
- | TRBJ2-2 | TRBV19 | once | TGTGCCAGTGTCCTACAGGGAAACACCGGGGAGCTGTTTTTT | CASVLQGNTGELFF
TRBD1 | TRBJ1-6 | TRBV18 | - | TGTGCCAGCTCACCGTCCGGGACAGGGTGGATAAGTAATTCACCCCTCCACTTT | CASSPSGTGWISNSPLHF
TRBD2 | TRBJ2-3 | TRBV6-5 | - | TGTGCCAGCAGTATAGGACTAGGGACAGATACGCAGTATTTT | CASSIGLGTDTQYF
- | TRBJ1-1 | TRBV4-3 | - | TGCGCCAGCAGCCAAGATGGGGCCGGCGGGACTGAAGCTTTCTTT | CASSQDGAGGTEAFF
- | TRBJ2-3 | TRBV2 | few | TGTGCCAGCAGTGGAGGGGCCGGGACTCCCCACTCAGATACGCAGTATTTT | CASSGGAGTPHSDTQYF
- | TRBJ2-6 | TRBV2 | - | TGTGCCAGCAGTGAAGCCGGAGGATCTGGGGCCAACGTCCTGACTTTC | CASSEAGGSGANVLTF
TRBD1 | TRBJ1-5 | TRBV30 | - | TGTGCCTGGAGTCAGGGGGGAGATCAGCCCCAGCATTTT | CAWSQGGDQPQHF
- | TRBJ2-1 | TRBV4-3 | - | TGCGCCAGCAGCCAAGAAGTGTGGAATGAGCAGTTCTTC | CASSQEVWNEQFF
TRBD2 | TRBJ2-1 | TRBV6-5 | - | TGTGCCAGCAGTTCGGGTCTTAGCGGGGGGGCGGTGCAGTTCTTC | CASSSGLSGGAVQFF
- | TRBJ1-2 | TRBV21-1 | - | TGTGCCAGCAGCTCCCGGGACAGGGGTCCCTCTCTTTCCTTC | CASSSRDRGPSLSF
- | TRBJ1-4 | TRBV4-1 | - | TGCGCCAGCAGCCAGCAGCCTTCGAGTGGACGGGGGGGCGAAAAACTGTTTTTT | CASSQQPSSGRGGEKLFF
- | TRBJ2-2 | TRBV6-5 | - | TGTGCCAGCACCCTAGGGGCGAACACCGGGGAGCTGTTTTTT | CASTLGANTGELFF
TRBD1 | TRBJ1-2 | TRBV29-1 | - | TGCAGCGTGGCAACCGGGACAGGGGGCATCTATGGCTACACCTTC | CSVATGTGGIYGYTF
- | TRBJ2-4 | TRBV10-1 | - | TGCGCCAGCAGTGTAAAGTTACTAGCCAAAAACATTCAGTACTTC | CASSVKLLAKNIQYF
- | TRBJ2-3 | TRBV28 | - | TGTGCCAGCAGTTTAAATTTGGGGGGCACAGATACGCAGTATTTT | CASSLNLGGTDTQYF
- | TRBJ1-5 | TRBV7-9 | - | TGTGCCAGCAGCCCATCGGGGGGCCAGCCCCAGCATTTT | CASSPSGGQPQHF
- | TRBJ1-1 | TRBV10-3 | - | TGTGCCATCAGCGGGAGCCCCCTTTTATCCTTGAACACTGAAGCTTTCTTT | CAISGSPLLSLNTEAFF
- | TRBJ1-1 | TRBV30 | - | TGTGCCCCCCCCCGGGGTCAAGCTTTCTTT | CAPPRGQAFF
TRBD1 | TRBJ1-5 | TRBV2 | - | TGTGCCAGCAGGGACAGGGCTGGGCAGCCCCAGCATTTT | CASRDRAGQPQHF
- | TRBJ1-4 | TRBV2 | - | TGTGCCAGCAGTATGACAGAAAGGGGTGAAAAACTGTTTTTT | CASSMTERGEKLFF
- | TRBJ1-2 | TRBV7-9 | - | TGTGCCAGCAGTCCTTCCCACCTCTCGCAGGCCGATGGCTACACCTTC | CASSPSHLSQADGYTF
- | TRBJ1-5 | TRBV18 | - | TGTGCCAGCTCACAAGGGGATCAGCCCCAGCATTTT | CASSQGDQPQHF
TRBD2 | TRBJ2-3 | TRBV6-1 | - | TGTGCCAGCAGTGAAGGGGGCGGGGGGGCCACAGATACGCAGTATTTT | CASSEGGGGATDTQYF
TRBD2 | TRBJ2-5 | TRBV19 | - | TGTGCCAGTGGACTAGCGGGGGGCATCCAAGAGACCCAGTACTTC | CASGLAGGIQETQYF
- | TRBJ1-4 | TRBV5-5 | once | TGTGCCAGCAGTCCCCGGCCGACAGTTCAAGGCGAAAAACTGTTTTTT | CASSPRPTVQGEKLFF
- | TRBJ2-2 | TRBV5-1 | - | TGCGCCAGCAGCTTGGCCGAGTGGAACACCGGGGAGCTGTTTTTT | CASSLAEWNTGELFF
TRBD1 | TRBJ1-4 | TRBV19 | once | TGTGCCAGTAGTATGGGCAAGGGGGCGCTTGAAAAACTGTTTTTT | CASSMGKGALEKLFF
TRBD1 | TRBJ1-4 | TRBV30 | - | TGTGCCTGGAGTGTAGGGACAGCTAATGAAAAACTGTTTTTT | CAWSVGTANEKLFF
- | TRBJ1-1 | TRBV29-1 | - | TGCAGCGTTGAAAGGGGGAGTCGGACTGAAGCTTTCTTT | CSVERGSRTEAFF
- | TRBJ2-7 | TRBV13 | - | TGTGCCAGCAGCGGGGCGGCATCCAAGACCACCTACGAGCAGTACTTC | CASSGAASKTTYEQYF
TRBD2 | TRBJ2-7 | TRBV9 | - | TGTGCCAGCAGCGTAGGTAGCGGGGGGCCCCACGAGCAGTACTTC | CASSVGSGGPHEQYF
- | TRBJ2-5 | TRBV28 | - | TGTGCCAGCAGTTTAGATTGGGGAGAGACCCAGTACTTC | CASSLDWGETQYF
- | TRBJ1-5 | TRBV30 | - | TGTGCCTGGACCGCCGCAGAGAATCAGCCCCAGCATTTT | CAWTAAENQPQHF
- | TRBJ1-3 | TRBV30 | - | TGTGCCTGGAACCCCCCCGGAAACACCATATATTTT | CAWNPPGNTIYF
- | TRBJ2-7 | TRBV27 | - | TGTGCCAGCAGTTTAAAGGCCTCGCCGAGATGGGAGCAGTACTTC | CASSLKASPRWEQYF
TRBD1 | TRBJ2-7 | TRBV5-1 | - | TGCGCCAGCAGCAATTGGGACAGGGGTCTCTCCTACGAGCAGTACTTC | CASSNWDRGLSYEQYF
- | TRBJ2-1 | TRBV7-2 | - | TGTGCCAGCAGCTTAGCCCCCCAGCGGAGTTACAATGAGCAGTTCTTC | CASSLAPQRSYNEQFF
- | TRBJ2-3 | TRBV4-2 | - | TGTGCCAGCAGCCAAGCCTATCCGTTCCCTCACACAGATACGCAGTATTTT | CASSQAYPFPHTDTQYF